This TCR beta chain was sequenced for a study of tumour-infiltrating T cells in Burkitt lymphoma. The assay was immunoSEQ multiplex PCR, and TCRdb's table has in-frame clones only and misses some. The sample lists 900 or so clones, roughly a fifth occurring once. The CDR3 has 15 residues. Germline V gives CDR1 SGHTA, CDR2 FQGNSA. V was clipped by 1 base and J by 2 bases, with 12 bases between them. The chain recombines TRBV7-2 with TRBJ2-7; D gene uncertain. The receptor was derived from a human donor with Burkitt lymphoma. The sample comprised tumor tissue. CDR3 sequence reads: CASSLVGRDPYEQYF. Here the CDR3 DNA reads TGTGCCAGCAGCTTAGTTGGCAGAGACCCCTACGAGCAGTACTTC. The full variable domain, rest sourced from reference TRBV7-2 and TRBJ2-7, is GAGVSQSPSNKVTEKGKDVELRCDPISGHTALYWYRQSLGQGLEFLIYFQGNSAPDKSGLPSDRFSAERTGGSVSTLTIQRTQQEDSAVYLCASSLVGRDPYEQYFGPGTRLTVT.